What follows describes a single T cell receptor beta chain. This sample is drawn from a study of blood T cell repertoires in COVID-19. In the study overall: COVID-19 samples collected from the United States, Italy and Spain covered acute and convalescent phases. From T cells, B-cell-depleted T cells, or PBMCs came the material, which was cDNA or gDNA.

Source study methods: Estimates of nucleated cell counts were drawn from the amplification of reference gene primers. The repertoire was sequenced with immunoSEQ multiplex PCR; TCRdb's copy has only in-frame clones and lacks some. The DNA gave D and trimming, while V, J and clone size come from that table. The sample has some 290,000 clones, 81% seen once; the top ten hold just under 3%. The material sequenced was peripheral blood. This clonotype was sampled from a woman aged 60-75 years with active or convalescent COVID-19.

CDR3 loop: CASSLASGGGNEQFF. CDR3 in DNA: TGCGCCAGCAGCTTGGCTAGCGGGGGAGGCAATGAGCAGTTCTTC. V gene TRBV5-1 combines with J gene TRBJ2-1, with TRBD2 matching over 10 bases. The CDR3 covers 15 residues. CDR1 is SGHRS and CDR2 is YFSETQ in the germline V gene. V was pared by 0 bases and J by 6 bases, with 3 bases of the junction left unmatched.